The entry below describes one T cell receptor (beta chain). Its antigen is currently not known. The input lacks base qualities; no much larger clone sits a single base away. The data stem from a study of shared clonotypes between healthy human individuals (dated by TCRdb to about 2020). Regarding the study in general: The cohort included a few men and a couple of women between 18 and 49 years of age. To estimate repertoire size and how much clonotypes are shared between individuals, the study performed deep sequencing of blood TCR repertoires from about five healthy adults. For each donor, CD4 naive and CD4 memory were each run on three plates, CD8 naive on two plates, and CD8 memory on one plate. Libraries were prepared and TCR repertoires were sequenced by different laboratories using diverse techniques, in order to increase sequencing depth and limit assay-specific biases. Per donor, leukapheresis produced somewhere between about 0.94 and 9.5 billion PBMCs.

Using the deep immunoSEQ assay, TCR CDR3 regions were amplified from genomic DNA by multiplex PCR. Extracted genomic DNA from each cell subset was spread evenly across all wells of several immunoSEQ 96-well plates, with each plate serving as a replicate. For sorted subsets, approximately 210 ng genomic DNA, equal to tens of thousands of T cell genomes, was loaded into each replicate PCR. The purified libraries were quantified using a Qubit 3.0 fluorometer, sized with a Bioanalyzer 2100, and then quantified again using the KAPA Library Quantification kit. A separate single-read 150-cycle Illumina NextSeq 550 flow cell was used to sequence each immunoSEQ 96-well plate. The authors' pipeline ran thus. Because the immunoSEQ output held only junctional sequences and lacked quality scores, the filtering could not match the filtering applied to full-length reads. To assign V/J genes and CDR3, sequences were annotated against IMGT germline references using PyIR, a Python wrapper for IgBLAST v1.9. Reads were filtered out if the reads had weak V/J assignments (E-value above 1e-6), no CDR3, stop codons, out-of-frame junctions, or ambiguous translated residues. V3J clonotypes were defined by identical inferred V gene, J gene, and CDR3 amino acid sequence. Percentage overlap between repertoires was calculated by dividing the number of shared unique clonotypes by the size of the smaller repertoire. RTK rarefaction, the Chao1 estimator, and Recon v2.1 estimates of unobserved clonotypes were used to assess repertoire richness. For all TCRbeta clonotypes obtained by the gDNA method from several donors, generation probabilities were computed with OLGA. TCRdb carries this immuneACCESS record with in-frame sequences only. Its versions omit some clonotypes, under half of them owing to an unresolved V gene in the studies checked, with the rest unexplained. The DNA gave D and trimming, while V, J and clone size come from that table. Recorded for this sample are millions of clones; 80% to 95% of them occurred a single time. Of the sample, 0.35% to 0.5% falls within the top ten clones.

The donors were healthy, HIV-negative adults who had no recently reported acute infections or vaccinations. Every donor was a Caucasian adult residing in Nashville, Tennessee, USA. CD4+ T cells were enriched through magnetic negative selection, after which naive cells were positively selected on CD45RA and the remaining negative fraction served as the memory subset. Blood was collected by leukapheresis, and PBMCs were isolated by Ficoll-Histopaque density gradient centrifugation and then cryopreserved in liquid nitrogen vapor phase. Analytical flow cytometry was used to check the purity and quantity of each magnetically sorted T cell population. Genomic DNA was isolated from each sorted fraction and quantified by UV absorbance on a Nanodrop 2000c. Broader findings and caveats from the paper: Incomplete sequencing was indicated by rarefaction of sorted-subset datasets, despite the large sequencing depth. Pairwise subsampling led to the expectation that sequencing depth would affect the degree of clonotype sharing among donors. Sampling was restricted to blood, and TCR repertoires in tissues likely differ from the TCR repertoires found in blood. Across several donors, around 5% of naive CD4, more than 3% of naive CD8, around 2.1% of memory CD4, and over 0.35% of memory CD8 clonotypes were shared. Larger estimated clonotype richness was generally found for naive subsets than for memory subsets. Compared with non-shared clonotypes, the clonotypes found in all four sorted-subset donors had higher generation probabilities. The genetic and exposure-history diversity represented was limited by the small number of donors.

Specimen: naive CD4+ T cells from PBMCs. The sample's cell subset or site label is to be understood as: CD45RA+ positively selected. The receptor comes from a man in his late teens or twenties in good health. Some clones in this sample may be carry-over from other donors' samples.

The CDR3 has the sequence CASSFGIRADTQYF. The DNA reads TGTGCCAGCAGTTTCGGTATTAGGGCAGATACGCAGTATTTT. The V and J genes are TRBV27 and TRBJ2-3, with no D gene named confidently. The junction shows trimming of 3 bases on V and 4 bases on J, plus 11 bases between the germline ends. The CDR3 goes from the cysteine to the phenylalanine over 14 residues. Only the CDR3 DNA is retained, 42 bases long and in frame from the first base. Sequences MNHEY (CDR1) and SMNVEV (CDR2) are obtained from the germline V gene (reference sequence).